The rows below give T cell receptor beta chains drawn from one sample of a study of blood T cell repertoires in COVID-19. TCRdb keeps only in-frame clones here, not all; method: immunoSEQ multiplex PCR. Altogether 190,000 or so clones are present, around 87% being singletons, with the ten largest covering less than 0.7%. The sample was peripheral blood. These receptors were taken from a man aged 45-65 years with acute or convalescent COVID-19. Both conserved end residues are part of each CDR3. The D gene is left open where the match is weak. Some rows have no size entry. The others give once, few or many, or a class for an expanded clone.

d_gene: NA
v_gene: TRBV7-8
j_gene: TRBJ2-1
abundance: NA
CDR3nt: TGTGCCAGCAGCACCGGAGACAATGAGCAGTTCTTC
CDR3aa: CASSTGDNEQFF

d_gene: NA
v_gene: TRBV28
j_gene: TRBJ2-1
abundance: NA
CDR3nt: TGTGCTATAGCAATGGCGGGGCGCCAGGATGAGCAGTTCTTC
CDR3aa: CAIAMAGRQDEQFF

d_gene: TRBD1
v_gene: TRBV6-1
j_gene: TRBJ2-7
abundance: NA
CDR3nt: TGTGCCAGCAGTGCCCGGGGTATACAGGGGGCTTGGGAGCAGTACTTC
CDR3aa: CASSARGIQGAWEQYF

d_gene: TRBD1
v_gene: TRBV5-1
j_gene: TRBJ1-6
abundance: NA
CDR3nt: TGCGCCAGCAGCCCAACCTATACAGGGGGCAATTCACCCCTCCACTTT
CDR3aa: CASSPTYTGGNSPLHF

d_gene: NA
v_gene: TRBV21-1
j_gene: TRBJ2-7
abundance: NA
CDR3nt: TGTGCCAGCAGAGTCTTTGGACAGGCTTGGGAGCAGTACTTC
CDR3aa: CASRVFGQAWEQYF

d_gene: TRBD2
v_gene: TRBV28
j_gene: TRBJ2-2
abundance: NA
CDR3nt: TGTGCCAGCAAAGGATGGGGACTAGCTGGCACCGGGGAGCTGTTTTTT
CDR3aa: CASKGWGLAGTGELFF

d_gene: NA
v_gene: TRBV19
j_gene: TRBJ2-3
abundance: NA
CDR3nt: TGTGCCAGTAGTACCCCGTCCCTTCCCCCCACAGATACGCAGTATTTT
CDR3aa: CASSTPSLPPTDTQYF

d_gene: NA
v_gene: TRBV3-1/TRBV3-2
j_gene: TRBJ1-2
abundance: NA
CDR3nt: TGTGCCAGCAGCCTCGGAGGGAGGGCCGCTGGCTACACCTTC
CDR3aa: CASSLGGRAAGYTF

d_gene: NA
v_gene: TRBV7-8
j_gene: TRBJ1-5
abundance: NA
CDR3nt: TGTGCCAGCAGCGCTGGGACAACGAGCAATCAGCCCCAGCATTTT
CDR3aa: CASSAGTTSNQPQHF

d_gene: TRBD2
v_gene: TRBV27
j_gene: TRBJ2-7
abundance: NA
CDR3nt: TGTGCCAGCAGTTTTACTAGCGGGAGGTACGAGCAGTACTTC
CDR3aa: CASSFTSGRYEQYF

d_gene: TRBD1
v_gene: TRBV5-1
j_gene: TRBJ1-4
abundance: NA
CDR3nt: TGCGCCAGCAGCCTCGGACAGGGAGCCACTAATGAAAAACTGTTTTTT
CDR3aa: CASSLGQGATNEKLFF

d_gene: NA
v_gene: TRBV27
j_gene: TRBJ1-1
abundance: NA
CDR3nt: TGTGCCAGCAGTTTAGCAGGGTTGGTGAGGACTGAAGCTTTCTTT
CDR3aa: CASSLAGLVRTEAFF

d_gene: TRBD1
v_gene: TRBV7-9
j_gene: TRBJ2-3
abundance: few
CDR3nt: TGTGCCAGCAGCTTCCCAGGGGGCTTGGGAGATACGCAGTATTTT
CDR3aa: CASSFPGGLGDTQYF

d_gene: TRBD2
v_gene: TRBV19
j_gene: TRBJ2-5
abundance: NA
CDR3nt: TGTGCCAGTAGTAGGGCCGCGTCTACTAGCGGGAGTCTTGGGGGCGGAGAGACCCAGTACTTC
CDR3aa: CASSRAASTSGSLGGGETQYF

d_gene: NA
v_gene: TRBV27
j_gene: TRBJ2-3
abundance: NA
CDR3nt: TGTGCCAGCAGTAAATACGAGAGCGGGGATACGCAGTATTTT
CDR3aa: CASSKYESGDTQYF

d_gene: TRBD2
v_gene: TRBV5-1
j_gene: TRBJ2-1
abundance: NA
CDR3nt: TGCGCCAGCGCACAACCTAGCGGGGGGCCCAATGAGCAGTTCTTC
CDR3aa: CASAQPSGGPNEQFF

d_gene: TRBD1
v_gene: TRBV6-5
j_gene: TRBJ1-2
abundance: NA
CDR3nt: TGTGCCAGCAGTTACGGGACAGGGGGCCCTAACTATGGCTACACCTTC
CDR3aa: CASSYGTGGPNYGYTF

d_gene: TRBD1
v_gene: TRBV5-1
j_gene: TRBJ1-2
abundance: once
CDR3nt: TGCGCCAGCAGCTTGGGCGTTGGGCAGGGGGACAATGGCTACACCTTC
CDR3aa: CASSLGVGQGDNGYTF

d_gene: NA
v_gene: TRBV7-6
j_gene: TRBJ2-2
abundance: NA
CDR3nt: TGTGCCAGCAGCTCGGGGTCCGGGGAGCTGTTTTTT
CDR3aa: CASSSGSGELFF

d_gene: NA
v_gene: TRBV7-2
j_gene: TRBJ2-3
abundance: NA
CDR3nt: TGTGCCAGCAGCCAAGACGGGAGTTATACGCAGTATTTT
CDR3aa: CASSQDGSYTQYF

d_gene: NA
v_gene: TRBV18
j_gene: TRBJ1-5
abundance: NA
CDR3nt: TGTGCCAGCTCACCAACGAGTTCGGGTGGCAATCAGCCCCAGCATTTT
CDR3aa: CASSPTSSGGNQPQHF

d_gene: TRBD2
v_gene: TRBV2
j_gene: TRBJ2-7
abundance: NA
CDR3nt: TGTGCCAGCAGTCGGACTAGCAGATACGAGCAGTACTTC
CDR3aa: CASSRTSRYEQYF

d_gene: TRBD1
v_gene: TRBV6-1
j_gene: TRBJ1-4
abundance: NA
CDR3nt: TGTGCCAGCAGTGAAATGGGCTACAGGGGATCTAATGAAAAACTGTTTTTT
CDR3aa: CASSEMGYRGSNEKLFF

d_gene: NA
v_gene: TRBV5-5
j_gene: TRBJ2-2
abundance: NA
CDR3nt: TGTGCCAGCAGCACACCGGGATCGAACACCGGGGAGCTGTTTTTT
CDR3aa: CASSTPGSNTGELFF

d_gene: NA
v_gene: TRBV24-1
j_gene: TRBJ2-1
abundance: NA
CDR3nt: TGTGCCACCAGTGATTTCGGACAAAACGGATGGCACAATGAGCAGTTCTTC
CDR3aa: CATSDFGQNGWHNEQFF

d_gene: TRBD2
v_gene: TRBV27
j_gene: TRBJ2-1
abundance: NA
CDR3nt: TGTGCCAGCAGAGGACCGGGACTAACAAATGAGCAGTTCTTC
CDR3aa: CASRGPGLTNEQFF

d_gene: NA
v_gene: TRBV9
j_gene: TRBJ2-3
abundance: NA
CDR3nt: TGTGCCAGCAGCACTGGGCCCTTGGATACGCAGTATTTT
CDR3aa: CASSTGPLDTQYF

d_gene: NA
v_gene: TRBV5-4
j_gene: TRBJ2-5
abundance: NA
CDR3nt: TGTGCCAGCAGACCTGGACTGCCGATATCGGAGACCCAGTACTTC
CDR3aa: CASRPGLPISETQYF

d_gene: NA
v_gene: TRBV20-1
j_gene: TRBJ2-2
abundance: NA
CDR3nt: TGCAGTGCTAGTTCGACAGCCGCCGGGGAGCTGTTTTTT
CDR3aa: CSASSTAAGELFF

d_gene: NA
v_gene: TRBV7-2
j_gene: TRBJ1-3
abundance: NA
CDR3nt: TGTGCCAGCAGCATTGGGACTGTAAGCTCTGGAAACACCATATATTTT
CDR3aa: CASSIGTVSSGNTIYF

d_gene: TRBD1
v_gene: TRBV5-5
j_gene: TRBJ1-2
abundance: NA
CDR3nt: TGTGCCAGCAGCTTGGTGGGGACAGGGGAAGGAAGGTATGGCTACACCTTC
CDR3aa: CASSLVGTGEGRYGYTF

d_gene: TRBD2
v_gene: TRBV10-3
j_gene: TRBJ2-3
abundance: NA
CDR3nt: TGTGCCATCAGTGAGTCTCGGACTAGCGGGAGTAAAACGACGCAGTATTTT
CDR3aa: CAISESRTSGSKTTQYF

d_gene: NA
v_gene: TRBV15
j_gene: TRBJ1-5
abundance: NA
CDR3nt: TGTGCCACCAGCACCGACGGGACACCTAATCAGCCCCAGCATTTT
CDR3aa: CATSTDGTPNQPQHF

d_gene: TRBD2
v_gene: TRBV5-4
j_gene: TRBJ2-1
abundance: NA
CDR3nt: TGTGCCAGCAGCTTAACGGGAGGCAATGAGCAGTTCTTC
CDR3aa: CASSLTGGNEQFF

d_gene: TRBD2
v_gene: TRBV10-3
j_gene: TRBJ2-3
abundance: NA
CDR3nt: TGTGCCATCAGTGAATCGCGGGAGGGCCGAGATACGCAGTATTTT
CDR3aa: CAISESREGRDTQYF

d_gene: TRBD1
v_gene: TRBV5-4
j_gene: TRBJ2-1
abundance: once
CDR3nt: TGTGCCAGCAGCCCCAGGGGGGACAGGGTAAGCAATGAGCAGTTCTTC
CDR3aa: CASSPRGDRVSNEQFF

d_gene: NA
v_gene: TRBV5-1
j_gene: TRBJ1-1
abundance: NA
CDR3nt: TGCGCCAGCAGCCAAGACAGCGTGAACACTGAAGCTTTCTTT
CDR3aa: CASSQDSVNTEAFF

d_gene: TRBD1
v_gene: TRBV7-8
j_gene: TRBJ2-3
abundance: NA
CDR3nt: TGTGCCAGCAGCTCGAGTTGGGGACAGGGGGTTGGCACAGATACGCAGTATTTT
CDR3aa: CASSSSWGQGVGTDTQYF

d_gene: NA
v_gene: TRBV29-1
j_gene: TRBJ1-6
abundance: NA
CDR3nt: TGCAGCGTTGGGTCAGGGCCAAATTCACCCCTCCACTTT
CDR3aa: CSVGSGPNSPLHF

d_gene: NA
v_gene: TRBV19
j_gene: TRBJ1-5
abundance: NA
CDR3nt: TGTGCCAGTAATCAGATCAATCAGCCCCAGCATTTT
CDR3aa: CASNQINQPQHF

d_gene: TRBD1
v_gene: TRBV3-1/TRBV3-2
j_gene: TRBJ2-1
abundance: NA
CDR3nt: TGTGCCAGCAGCCCCGGGACAGGGGTCTACAATGAGCAGTTCTTC
CDR3aa: CASSPGTGVYNEQFF

d_gene: NA
v_gene: TRBV7-2
j_gene: TRBJ2-6
abundance: NA
CDR3nt: TGTGCCAGCACCCTGGCAGCGGCTGGGGCCAACGTCCTGACTTTC
CDR3aa: CASTLAAAGANVLTF

d_gene: TRBD1
v_gene: TRBV6-5
j_gene: TRBJ1-2
abundance: NA
CDR3nt: TGTGCCAGCAGTCGACAGGGGTTGAAAGGCTACACCTTC
CDR3aa: CASSRQGLKGYTF

d_gene: TRBD1
v_gene: TRBV9
j_gene: TRBJ1-6
abundance: NA
CDR3nt: TGTGCCAGCAGCAGAGGGGGGACAGGGGACTATAATTCACCCCTCCACTTT
CDR3aa: CASSRGGTGDYNSPLHF

d_gene: TRBD2
v_gene: TRBV4-2
j_gene: TRBJ2-5
abundance: NA
CDR3nt: TGTGCCAGCAGCCCGGGGGGTAGCCCCTTCCAAGAGACCCAGTACTTC
CDR3aa: CASSPGGSPFQETQYF

d_gene: NA
v_gene: TRBV19
j_gene: TRBJ1-6
abundance: NA
CDR3nt: TGTGCCAGTAGTATAAGGACAGACTATAATTCACCCCTCCACTTT
CDR3aa: CASSIRTDYNSPLHF